Included here is one T cell receptor beta chain sequence, with context. The antigen is not known. This sample is part of a study of persistence of HIV-infected CD4 T cells. Study-wide context: Up to about 180 mL blood was drawn at multiple time points; two donors had single-time leukapheresis.

Stimulation used about 10 ug/mL lysate from CMV-infected fibroblasts. Sorted nonresponding memory CD4+ T cells were CD40L-negative, CD69-negative, CD45RO-high. V was clipped by 0 bases and J by 0 bases; unmatched bases: 6. CDR3 length: 18 residues. Germline loops: CDR1 LGHNA, CDR2 YNFKEQ. This was the immunoSEQ version 4 assay in survey mode. This table comes from immunoSEQ multiplex PCR, and its TCRdb copy is limited to in-frame clones, with some not included. This table holds roughly 30,000 clones, approximately 80% found once. The rearrangement uses TRBV4-2 and TRBJ2-1, with 9 bases that match TRBD2. The TCR originated in an adult woman with HIV who was CMV-seropositive. The sequencing here drew on CD4+ T cells sorted from PBMCs after roughly 18-hour stimulation, taken from a patient who received antiretroviral therapy. This CDR3 is CASSQDWLAGSSYNEQFF. DNA of the CDR3: TGTGCCAGCAGCCAAGATTGGCTAGCGGGGAGCTCCTACAATGAGCAGTTCTTC.